Below are 16 T cell receptor beta chains sequenced from a single sample in a study of cytomegalovirus exposure and HLA in healthy donors (dated by TCRdb to 2016 to 2017). Receptors were amplified or captured by the immunoSEQ multiplex PCR assay. TCRdb obtained this table from immuneACCESS and retained in-frame rearrangements with V and J assigned. These tables miss some clones; where compared with another copy, unresolved V genes account for less than half of the shortfall, and the remainder is unexplained. Across this sample there are 70,000 or so clones, with approximately 95% seen only once. The top ten constitute less than 2% of the sample. Sequencing input: PBMCs. The receptors originated from a man younger than 35 in good health and CMV-seropositive.

The chain links TRBV5-4 to TRBJ2-5, with 10 bases aligning to TRBD2. The CDR3 spans 17 residues. Germline V lookup: CDR1 SGHNT, CDR2 YYREEE (reference sequence). V lost 0 bases and J lost 1; bases outside the gene matches: 6. The CDR3 region is CASSLDGVAGGQETQYF. The CDR3 DNA follows: TGTGCCAGCAGCTTGGATGGGGTAGCGGGAGGCCAAGAGACCCAGTACTTC.

CDR3 coding DNA: TGTGCCAGCAGCCTCGGGGACAGGGGCTACCAAGAGACCCAGTACTTC. This codes for CASSLGDRGYQETQYF. The chain uses TRBV11-1 and TRBJ2-5; 10 positions agree with TRBD1. Looked up from germline, CDR1 is SGHAT and CDR2 is FQDESV (reference sequence). This CDR3 is built from 16 residues. With 5 bases clipped from V and 0 bases from J, the junction kept 6 bases outside the gene matches.

This chain connects TRBV28 to TRBJ2-7; weak D call: TRBD1 (6 bases). Germline V gene sequence: CDR1 MDHEN, CDR2 SYDVKM. V lost 7 bases, J lost 5 bases, and 12 bases lay in between. This CDR3 comprises 12 residues. The CDR3 spells CASTFSGDEQYF. The CDR3 nucleotides read TGTGCCAGCACCTTTTCAGGGGACGAGCAGTACTTC.

The rearrangement joins TRBV27 to TRBJ2-7; TRBD2 matches at 8 bases. Trimming took 3 bases from V and 4 from J; bases not matched to a gene: 5. This CDR3 is 14 amino acids long. CDR1 is MNHEY, CDR2 SMNVEV, per germline (reference sequence). CDR3 DNA: TGTGCCAGCAGTTTTGGCGGGAGGCAATACGAGCAGTACTTC. Protein: CASSFGGRQYEQYF.

This rearrangement joins TRBV5-1 to TRBJ1-1, with D unclear. There are 14 residues in the CDR3. Germline lookup yields CDR1 SGHRS and CDR2 YFSETQ. Deletions cut 1 base from V and 3 bases from J, with 10 bases between. The CDR3 region has the DNA TGCGCCAGCAGCTTGAGGCCGGGGTACACTGAAGCTTTCTTT. Translated, it gives CASSLRPGYTEAFF.

In DNA form, the CDR3 reads TGCAGCGTTGTAGAACTAGCGGGAGGGCGAGAGACCCAGTACTTC. Amino acids: CSVVELAGGRETQYF. The rearrangement joins TRBV29-1 to TRBJ2-5, with TRBD2 matching over 13 bases. Germline CDR1 SQVTM, CDR2 ANQGSEA. V lost 4 bases to trimming and J lost 4 bases; unmatched junction nucleotides: 6. There are 15 residues in the CDR3.

This chain uses TRBV9 with TRBJ2-7; weak D call: TRBD1 (5 bases). CDR1 is SGDLS and CDR2 is YYNGEE in the germline V gene. The CDR3 has 16 residues. Trimming removed 5 bases from V and 0 bases from J, with 18 bases in between. CDR3 sequence: CASSGKTVSSSYEQYF. The CDR3 DNA reads as TGTGCCAGCAGTGGAAAGACAGTATCAAGCTCCTACGAGCAGTACTTC.

V gene TRBV5-1 combines with J gene TRBJ2-1; D unresolved. V was shortened by 4 bases and J by 4 bases, with 6 bases between the two germline ends. Germline values: CDR1 SGHRS, CDR2 YFSETQ. The CDR3 extends over 12 amino acids. The CDR3 bases are TGCGCCAGCAGCCCCGGTTACAATGAGCAGTTCTTC. This codes for CASSPGYNEQFF. The complete variable domain, with remaining parts taken from reference TRBV5-1 and TRBJ2-1, reads KAGVTQTPRYLIKTRGQQVTLSCSPISGHRSVSWYQQTPGQGLQFLFEYFSETQRNKGNFPGRFSGRQFSNSRSEMNVSTLELGDSALYLCASSPGYNEQFFGPGTRLTVL.

The chain recombines TRBV7-8 with TRBJ2-6; D ambiguous. V was trimmed by 5 bases and J by 0 bases, leaving 8 bases between them. The CDR3 loop spans 15 amino acids. Germline loops: CDR1 SGHVS, CDR2 FQNEAQ. The CDR3 protein is CASSLSSSGANVLTF. CDR3 DNA: TGTGCCAGCAGCCTAAGTAGCTCTGGGGCCAACGTCCTGACTTTC. Full variable domain (remainder filled in from reference TRBV7-8 and TRBJ2-6): GAGVSQSPRYKVAKRGQDVALRCDPISGHVSLFWYQQALGQGPEFLTYFQNEAQLDKSGLPSDRFFAERPEGSVSTLKIQRTQQEDSAVYLCASSLSSSGANVLTFGAGSRLTVL.

The chain combines TRBV6-5 with TRBJ1-2; no definite D call. Trimming shortened V by 5 bases and J by 13 bases, and 23 bases separated the two germline ends. Germline CDR1 MNHEY, CDR2 SVGAGI. The CDR3 is made up of 14 amino acids. This CDR3 is CASSNGRPTGFSTF. CDR3 bases: TGTGCCAGCAGTAACGGGCGCCCAACGGGGTTTAGCACCTTC.

There are a few counts of this clone. V and J are TRBV2 and TRBJ2-7; weak D call: TRBD2 (5 bases). Trimming cost V 5 bases and J 3 bases, with 11 bases left between them. CDR1 is SNHLY and CDR2 is FYNNEI in the germline V gene. The CDR3 sequence is 13 residues long. Here the CDR3 reads CASSRSTNYEQYF. The DNA of the CDR3 is TGTGCCAGCAGTCGTTCGACTAACTACGAGCAGTACTTC.

The chain couples TRBV5-4 to TRBJ2-7; 7 bases agree with TRBD2. The CDR3 is made up of 17 amino acids. Unmatched junction bases numbered 16, after V lost 0 bases and J lost 7 bases. Germline V CDR1 and CDR2: SGHNT, YYREEE (reference sequence). In DNA, the CDR3 is TGTGCCAGCAGCTTGGGGGCGCGGGTAGCGGGTTCGGGGGAGCAGTACTTC. Translation gives CASSLGARVAGSGEQYF.

The CDR3 nucleotides read TGTGCCAGCAGGCGACAGCTACACGGTTTCTACGAGCAGTACTTC. This sequence encodes CASRRQLHGFYEQYF. V is TRBV6-5 and J is TRBJ2-7; possibly TRBD1 for D (5 bases). V gave up 6 bases and J gave up 3 bases, with 18 bases separating them. The germline V gene encodes CDR1 MNHEY and CDR2 SVGAGI. The CDR3 length is 15 residues.

The J gene is TRBJ2-7, the V gene TRBV6-5; D may be TRBD1 (5 bases). The CDR3 has 14 residues. Trimming pared 2 bases from V and 4 bases from J, leaving 12 bases between. Germline-derived CDR1 and CDR2 are MNHEY and SVGAGI. DNA for the CDR3: TGTGCCAGCAGTTACGCCACAGGTGTATACGAGCAGTACTTC. Protein sequence: CASSYATGVYEQYF.

The chain carries TRBV2 and TRBJ2-2; 8 nucleotides line up with TRBD2. This CDR3 contains 15 residues. Per germline, CDR1 SNHLY and CDR2 FYNNEI. The ends lost 0 bases at V and 4 bases at J; junction bases unmatched: 1. The CDR3 protein is CASSEASGITGELFF. CDR3 DNA sequence: TGTGCCAGCAGTGAAGCTAGCGGGATCACCGGGGAGCTGTTTTTT. Full variable domain (remainder filled in from reference TRBV2 and TRBJ2-2): EPEVTQTPSHQVTQMGQEVILRCVPISNHLYFYWYRQILGQKVEFLVSFYNNEISEKSEIFDDQFSVERPDGSNFTLKIRSTKLEDSAMYFCASSEASGITGELFFGEGSRLTVL.

This rearrangement joins TRBV7-9 to TRBJ2-1, with D perhaps TRBD2 (7 bases). The CDR3 length is 16 residues. Germline-derived CDR1 and CDR2 are SEHNR and FQNEAQ (reference sequence). Trimming stripped 4 bases from V and 3 bases from J, with 16 bases between. The CDR3 here is CASSSVGGAVYNEQFF. DNA of the CDR3: TGTGCCAGCAGCTCGGTGGGGGGGGCAGTCTACAATGAGCAGTTCTTC. Looking up the rest from reference TRBV7-9 and TRBJ2-1 gives the full variable domain: DTGVSQNPRHKITKRGQNVTFRCDPISEHNRLYWYRQTLGQGPEFLTYFQNEAQLEKSRLLSDRFSAERPKGSFSTLEIQRTEQGDSAMYLCASSSVGGAVYNEQFFGPGTRLTVL.